Sequencing of this T cell receptor beta chain was carried out in a study of beta chain features in type 1 diabetes (dated by TCRdb to between 2017 and 2018). At the level of the whole study: Patients and healthy donors did not differ in mean age, gender distribution, total cell number or subset yield. A total of some 110 million sorted cells were examined across all samples, and a strong correlation was observed between cell number per subset and RNA yield. In the study, recently diagnosed type 1 diabetes patients and matched healthy donors were compared on the TCRB repertoires of their sorted circulating CD4+ T cell subsets. Regulatory and stem cell-like memory subsets were isolated from only 8 patients and roughly eight healthy donors, whereas naive and central memory subsets came from all 30 or so donors. The investigation overall reported the following: PCR might favor shorter templates, but patient and control samples were amplified and corrected together, so any skew would affect both groups equally. Naive, central memory and regulatory TCRB repertoires appeared to be more alike among patients than among healthy donors. Type 1 diabetes patients showed a moderate but significant shortening of TCRB CDR3 length in all four CD4+ subsets. At VDJ recombination sites, type 1 diabetes patients had fewer insertions and more deleted nucleotides, which implies abnormalities in thymic rearrangement. Because small numbers of individuals were included in the HLA sub-analyses, any influence of HLA type on TCRB rearrangement was left unresolved. Because cDNA was sequenced instead of genomic DNA, highly expressing activated cells could be over-represented, though the groups showed no difference in activation or CD3 levels.

This clone was seen only a few times. Its antigen is still unknown. Per-base quality was not reported, and no clone a single base away is much larger than it. The entire isolated RNA was reverse transcribed using the High Capacity cDNA Reverse Transcription Kit, and thus expressed TCRB transcripts were sequenced. Deep immunoSEQ sequencing was applied to naive, central memory and regulatory T cell samples, giving an average of roughly 3.6 million total reads per sample. After sorted cells were lysed in RLT buffer, RNA was extracted with DNase-treated RNeasy Micro or Mini kits, with the choice depending on cell number. To prevent cross-contamination, every cell subset was processed on its own, while patient and healthy donor samples were processed together. The immunoSEQ multiplex PCR was used to amplify TCRB sequences from cDNA, generating 87-bp fragments that spanned the CDR3 region. Sequencing of the amplicons was performed on the Illumina HiSeq platform. As for the authors' bioinformatics: Synthetic template baselines were used to correct PCR bias computationally, reads within Hamming distance 2 were collapsed together, and singletons that could not be merged were discarded. By aligning reads against IMGT, V, D and J genes, CDR3 length, and insertions or deletions at six rearrangement sites were assigned. Within each subset, clonotype counts were normalized to the number of sorted cells before true diversity and Gini coefficients were calculated with the tcR R package. The overlap coefficient, calculated on TCRB nucleotide sequences, was used to measure repertoire sharing. Out-of-frame TCRB sequences from naive cells were analyzed to stand in for the pre-selection repertoire. Drawn from immuneACCESS, this table holds only the in-frame rearrangements with V and J called that TCRdb kept. Clones are partly lost; checked studies trace under half to an unresolved V gene and leave the rest unexplained. From that table come the V and J calls and clone size; the DNA was used to work out D and trimming. For this sample there are about 700,000 clones; around 15% appear just once. The ten largest clones represent about 0.02% of the sample.

Its CDR3 holds 14 amino acids, cysteine through phenylalanine. The CDR3 DNA has 42 bases and is translated from base 1. As encoded in the germline V gene (reference sequence), CDR1 is GTSNPN while CDR2 is SVGIG. V gives up 2 bases and J gives up 5 bases, and the segment between their germline ends measures 12 bases. Each donor gave one peripheral blood draw, approximately 120 mL on average, collected into heparinised tubes. A BD FACSAria II was used to sort naive, central memory, regulatory and stem cell-like memory CD4+ T cells with a panel that included CD45RO, CCR7, CD25, CD127, CD95 and CD27. Every sorted population had a purity above 95%. PBMCs were isolated right away by Lymphoprep density gradient centrifugation and were stained directly, without culture. Samples were stained and sorted in pairs, with one healthy donor and one patient per experiment, so that batch effects were minimized.

What was sequenced was naive CD4+ T cells from blood. The cell subset or site label for this specimen denotes: true naive CD4+ T cells. The TCR comes from a man aged 18 to 29 with type 1 diabetes. The sequence links TRBV30 to TRBJ2-2; the D gene is not confidently resolved. The CDR3 reads as follows: CAWSPHDRTGELFF. The nucleotide sequence reads as follows: TGTGCCTGGAGTCCCCATGACCGGACCGGGGAGCTGTTTTTT. The reference TRBV30 and TRBJ2-2 proteins fill in what lies around the CDR3, so the full variable domain reads SQTIHQWPATLVQPVGSPLSLECTVEGTSNPNLYWYRQAAGRGLQLLFYSVGIGQISSEVPQNLSASRPQDRQFILSSKKLLLSDSGFYLCAWSPHDRTGELFFGEGSRLTVL.